This T cell receptor (beta chain) was recorded in a study of blood T cell repertoires in COVID-19. Study background: Sources were T cells, B-cell-depleted T cells, or PBMCs; the material itself was cDNA or gDNA.

The CDR3 is 13 amino acids. Germline loops: CDR1 MDHEN, CDR2 SYDVKM. V gave up 8 bases and J gave up 8 bases; unmatched junction bases: 11. As originally analysed: Reference gene primer amplification gave estimated nucleated cell counts. The data were produced by immunoSEQ multiplex PCR, yet TCRdb's version contains in-frame clones alone and is incomplete. V and J calls and clone size are those listed in that table; D and trimming were worked out from the DNA. In the table there are around 140,000 clones, just under 80% of which are singletons. The chain links TRBV28 to TRBJ1-1, with 7 bases matching TRBD1. The origin of this receptor is a woman aged 55-75 years with acute or convalescent COVID-19. The sequencing input was peripheral blood. As DNA, the CDR3 is TGTGCCAGCGGCACTCAAGGGGGCCTCGAAGCTTTCTTT. Translating it yields CASGTQGGLEAFF.